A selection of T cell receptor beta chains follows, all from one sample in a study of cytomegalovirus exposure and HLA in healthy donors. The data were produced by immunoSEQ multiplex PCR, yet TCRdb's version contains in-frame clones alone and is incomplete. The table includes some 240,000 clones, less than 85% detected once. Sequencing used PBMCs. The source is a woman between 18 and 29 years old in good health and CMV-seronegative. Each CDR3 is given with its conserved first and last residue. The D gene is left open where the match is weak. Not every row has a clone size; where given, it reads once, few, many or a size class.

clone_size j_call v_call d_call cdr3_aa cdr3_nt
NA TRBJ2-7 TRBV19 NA CASSFPRGRTYEQYF TGTGCCAGTAGTTTCCCCCGGGGACGAACCTACGAGCAGTACTTC
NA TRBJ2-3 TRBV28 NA CASSIRGRSDTQYF TGTGCCAGCAGTATCCGCGGACGGTCAGATACGCAGTATTTT
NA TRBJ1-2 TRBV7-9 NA CASTPAVLYGYTF TGTGCCAGCACCCCTGCCGTGCTCTATGGCTACACCTTC
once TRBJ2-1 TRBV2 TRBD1 CASSGDRGTYNEQFF TGTGCCAGCAGTGGGGACAGGGGGACCTACAATGAGCAGTTCTTC
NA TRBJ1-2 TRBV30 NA CAWSVPEKKQEF TGTGCCTGGAGTGTACCGGAGAAGAAACAGGAATTC
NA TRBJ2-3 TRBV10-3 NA CAISTLGADTQYF TGTGCCATCAGTACCCTGGGGGCAGATACGCAGTATTTT
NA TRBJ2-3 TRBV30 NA CAWSEGAKSTDTQYF TGTGCCTGGAGTGAAGGCGCGAAGAGCACAGATACGCAGTATTTT
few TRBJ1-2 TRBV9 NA CASRGSSRYGYTF TGTGCCAGCAGAGGCAGTTCGCGCTATGGCTACACCTTC
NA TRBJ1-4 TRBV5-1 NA CASSLPGREKLFF TGCGCCAGCAGCTTGCCCGGGCGGGAAAAACTGTTTTTT
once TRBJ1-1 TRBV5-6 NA CASREGWGTEAFF TGTGCCAGTAGAGAGGGGTGGGGGACTGAAGCTTTCTTT
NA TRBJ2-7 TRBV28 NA CASSWGKGTYEQYF TGTGCCAGCAGTTGGGGGAAAGGGACCTACGAGCAGTACTTC
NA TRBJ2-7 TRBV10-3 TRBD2 CAISSGGALGEQYF TGTGCCATCAGTAGCGGGGGGGCCCTCGGCGAGCAGTACTTC
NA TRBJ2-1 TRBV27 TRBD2 CASSLALAPYNEQFF TGTGCCAGCAGTTTAGCACTAGCGCCCTACAATGAGCAGTTCTTC
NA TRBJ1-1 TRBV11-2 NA CASSSIRILNFEENTEAFF TGTGCCAGCAGCTCGATTAGAATACTTAACTTTGAAGAGAACACTGAAGCTTTCTTT
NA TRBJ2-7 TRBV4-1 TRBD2 CASSQDLGLAGRRYEQYF TGCGCCAGCAGCCAAGATCTTGGACTAGCGGGACGTAGATACGAGCAGTACTTC
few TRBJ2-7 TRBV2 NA CASSGILEDEQYF TGTGCCAGCAGTGGTATTCTCGAGGACGAGCAGTACTTC
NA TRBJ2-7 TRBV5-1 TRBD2 CASSLDAGGPREQYF TGCGCCAGCAGCTTGGACGCGGGAGGGCCGAGAGAGCAGTACTTC
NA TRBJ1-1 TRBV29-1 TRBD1 CSVEDIQGQLNTEAFF TGCAGCGTTGAAGACATCCAGGGACAGCTGAACACTGAAGCTTTCTTT
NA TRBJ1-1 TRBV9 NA CASSINPGNTEAFF TGTGCCAGCAGCATAAATCCTGGGAACACTGAAGCTTTCTTT
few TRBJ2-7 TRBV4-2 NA CASSQETGRYEQYF TGTGCCAGCAGCCAAGAAACAGGGAGGTACGAGCAGTACTTC
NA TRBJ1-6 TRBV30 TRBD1 CAWSARRDRQSSYNSPLHF TGTGCCTGGAGTGCCCGGAGGGACAGACAGAGCTCCTATAATTCACCCCTCCACTTT
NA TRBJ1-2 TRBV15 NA CATWDIGYGYTF TGTGCCACCTGGGACATTGGGTATGGCTACACCTTC
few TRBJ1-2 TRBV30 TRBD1 CAWKPTGALGGYTF TGTGCCTGGAAACCGACAGGGGCGCTTGGCGGCTACACCTTC
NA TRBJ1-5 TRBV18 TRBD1 CASSPRGHQPQHF TGTGCCAGCTCACCCAGGGGGCATCAGCCCCAGCATTTT
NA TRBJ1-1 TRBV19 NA CASSIAGADTEAFF TGTGCCAGTAGTATCGCAGGGGCTGACACTGAAGCTTTCTTT
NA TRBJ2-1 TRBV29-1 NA CSVVRTTLNEQFF TGCAGCGTTGTGAGGACTACCCTCAATGAGCAGTTCTTC
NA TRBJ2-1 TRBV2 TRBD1 CASISDRAGEQFF TGTGCCAGCATCTCCGACAGGGCGGGTGAGCAGTTCTTC
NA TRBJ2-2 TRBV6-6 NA CASSYRPQAGELFF TGTGCCAGCAGTTACCGCCCGCAGGCCGGGGAGCTGTTTTTT
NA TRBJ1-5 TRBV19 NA CASSISPLGEPQHF TGTGCCAGTAGTATAAGCCCCCTTGGAGAGCCCCAGCATTTT
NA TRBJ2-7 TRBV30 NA CAWTGLSYEQYF TGTGCCTGGACAGGGCTCTCCTACGAGCAGTACTTC
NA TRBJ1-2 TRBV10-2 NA CASGGGGPAYGYTF TGCGCCAGCGGAGGGGGGGGCCCGGCGTACGGCTACACCTTC
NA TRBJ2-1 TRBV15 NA CATSRTRHGYNEQFF TGTGCCACCAGCAGGACACGCCACGGGTACAATGAGCAGTTCTTC
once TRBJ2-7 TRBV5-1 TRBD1 CASSLTGAGEQYF TGCGCCAGCAGCTTGACAGGGGCAGGCGAGCAGTACTTC
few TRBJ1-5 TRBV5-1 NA CASSWGAGEPQHF TGCGCCAGCAGCTGGGGGGCAGGGGAGCCCCAGCATTTT
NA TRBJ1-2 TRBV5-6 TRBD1 CASSPGGGDGYTF TGTGCCAGCAGCCCAGGGGGCGGGGATGGCTACACCTTC
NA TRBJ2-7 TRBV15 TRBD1 CATSRGGQGNYEQYF TGTGCCACCAGCAGAGGGGGACAGGGGAACTACGAGCAGTACTTC
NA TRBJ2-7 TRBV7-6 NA CASSFNGAGEQYF TGTGCCAGCAGCTTTAATGGGGCCGGAGAGCAGTACTTC
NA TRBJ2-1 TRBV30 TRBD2 CAWRRASGDNEQFF TGTGCCTGGAGGAGGGCTAGCGGGGACAATGAGCAGTTCTTC
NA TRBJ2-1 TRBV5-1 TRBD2 CASSFSSGDLYNEQFF TGCGCCAGCAGCTTTTCTAGCGGCGATCTCTACAATGAGCAGTTCTTC
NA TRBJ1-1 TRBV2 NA CASSVTLNTEAFF TGTGCCAGCAGTGTAACTCTGAACACTGAAGCTTTCTTT
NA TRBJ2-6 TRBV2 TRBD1 CASSSGGGAGANVLTF TGTGCCAGCAGTTCAGGGGGTGGGGCTGGGGCCAACGTCCTGACTTTC
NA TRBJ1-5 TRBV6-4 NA CASSDHFLGAKQPQHF TGTGCCAGCAGTGACCATTTTTTGGGGGCGAAGCAGCCCCAGCATTTT
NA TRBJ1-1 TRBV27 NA CASRPLWDTLNTEAFF TGTGCCAGCAGACCTTTATGGGACACCCTGAACACTGAAGCTTTCTTT
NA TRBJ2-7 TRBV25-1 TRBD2 CASSAPGRVSYEQYF TGTGCCAGCAGCGCCCCCGGGAGGGTCTCCTACGAGCAGTACTTC
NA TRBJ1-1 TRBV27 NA CASSLSISPGTTEAFF TGTGCCAGCAGTTTATCGATCTCTCCAGGGACTACTGAAGCTTTCTTT
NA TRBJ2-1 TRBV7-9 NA CASRGGQATYNEQFF TGTGCCAGCAGGGGTGGGCAGGCCACCTACAATGAGCAGTTCTTC
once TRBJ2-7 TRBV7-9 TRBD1 CASSLAMGTGNEQYF TGTGCCAGCAGCTTAGCGATGGGGACAGGGAACGAGCAGTACTTC
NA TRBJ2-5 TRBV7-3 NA CASSLGHSTRGEETQYF TGTGCCAGCAGCTTAGGACATTCGACTCGTGGGGAAGAGACCCAGTACTTC
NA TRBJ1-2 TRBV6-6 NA CASSYSGTDYGYTF TGTGCCAGCAGTTACTCGGGAACAGACTATGGCTACACCTTC
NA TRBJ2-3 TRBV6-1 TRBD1 CASSETPPATGFTDTQYF TGTGCCAGCAGTGAGACCCCCCCCGCGACAGGGTTCACAGATACGCAGTATTTT
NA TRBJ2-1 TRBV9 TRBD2 CASSAGTSGYNEQFF TGTGCCAGCAGCGCCGGGACTAGCGGCTACAATGAGCAGTTCTTC
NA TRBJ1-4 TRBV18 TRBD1 CASSPGTGDEKLFF TGTGCCAGCTCACCCGGGACAGGGGATGAAAAACTGTTTTTT
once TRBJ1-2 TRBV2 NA CASSEVGGRNGYTF TGTGCCAGCAGTGAGGTTGGGGGGCGTAATGGCTACACCTTC